This T cell receptor (beta chain) is from a study of blood T cell repertoires in COVID-19. Methods used by the authors: Estimation of nucleated cell counts relied on the amplification of reference gene primers. The data were produced by immunoSEQ multiplex PCR, yet TCRdb's version contains in-frame clones alone and is incomplete. That table furnishes V, J and clone size, whereas the DNA furnished D and trimming. The table shows approximately 99,000 clones, with about 85% occurring only once. The CDR3 is 16 residues long. Sample: peripheral blood. The sequence was collected from a woman in her seventies with acute or convalescent COVID-19. The chain joins TRBV21-1 to TRBJ2-2; the tabulated D call, TRBD1, remains unverified against the DNA. TRBV21-1 is designated a pseudogene. CDR3 loop: CASSKGQGAPGGELFF. The CDR3 region has the DNA TGTGCCAGCAGCAAGGGACAGGGGGCGCCCGGCGGGGAGCTGTTTTTT.